The 7 T cell receptor beta chains below come from one sample, sequenced in a study of cytomegalovirus exposure and HLA in healthy donors. Primers included in the PCR were 60 Vbeta and 13 Jbeta primers. This table comes from immunoSEQ multiplex PCR, and its TCRdb copy is limited to in-frame clones, with some not included. The sample lists roughly 54,000 clones; approximately 84% were seen once. The source material was PBMCs. Receptor source: a man aged 45-65 years in good health and CMV-seronegative.

The V and J genes are TRBV7-6 and TRBJ1-5; TRBD1 matches at 7 bases. Germline CDR1 is SGHVS and CDR2 is FNYEAQ. The ends lost 2 bases at V and 7 bases at J; junction bases unmatched: 2. CDR3 length: 13 residues. The CDR3 sequence: CASSLQGGQPQHF. CDR3 nucleotide sequence: TGTGCCAGCAGCTTACAGGGGGGCCAGCCCCAGCATTTT.

The V and J genes are TRBV4-1 and TRBJ1-2; 9 bases match TRBD1. Germline V gives CDR1 MGHRA, CDR2 YSYEKL. V shed 3 bases and J 6 bases; nucleotides not matched to a gene: 8. The CDR3 runs 15 residues. The CDR3 region is CASSQPGQGKHGYTF. The DNA for the CDR3 is TGCGCCAGCAGCCAGCCGGGACAGGGAAAACATGGCTACACCTTC.

This chain uses TRBV7-2 with TRBJ1-5; no reliable D call. The CDR3 is 13 amino acids. V shed 2 bases and J shed 2 bases, with 4 bases lying between them. Germline V CDR1 and CDR2: SGHTA, FQGNSA. DNA for the CDR3: TGTGCCAGCAGCTTACCAGGCAATCAGCCCCAGCATTTT. Translation gives CASSLPGNQPQHF. Full variable domain (rest looked up from reference TRBV7-2 and TRBJ1-5): GAGVSQSPSNKVTEKGKDVELRCDPISGHTALYWYRQSLGQGLEFLIYFQGNSAPDKSGLPSDRFSAERTGGSVSTLTIQRTQQEDSAVYLCASSLPGNQPQHFGDGTRLSIL.

The chain uses TRBV11-3 and TRBJ2-1; 8 bases fit TRBD1. The germline V gene has CDR1 SGHNT and CDR2 YENEEA. Trimming at V came to 5 bases and at J to 6 bases, leaving 9 bases not matched to a gene. This CDR3 spans 15 amino acids. CDR3 amino acids: CASSAPGTGPNEQFF. DNA for the CDR3: TGTGCCAGCAGCGCCCCCGGGACAGGACCCAATGAGCAGTTCTTC.

This clone was picked up a small number of times. The chain is built from TRBV10-1 and TRBJ1-2; D is unclear. Germline CDR1 is WNHNN and CDR2 is SYGVQD (reference sequence). V was pared by 3 bases and J by 8 bases, with 7 bases between. The length of the CDR3 is 11 residues. The CDR3 sequence: CASSEDSGYTF. The CDR3 DNA is TGCGCCAGCAGTGAAGACTCGGGCTACACCTTC.

In this sample, this clone turned up once. This chain links TRBV7-2 with TRBJ2-3, with TRBD2 matching 13 bases. After removal of 5 bases from V and 7 bases from J, the junction contained 12 bases not matched to a gene. CDR3 length: 17 amino acids. Germline loops: CDR1 SGHTA, CDR2 FQGNSA. Written as DNA, the CDR3 is TGTGCCAGCAGCCCGAGGACTAGCGGGGGACCCTTGTATACGCAGTATTTT. Its translation: CASSPRTSGGPLYTQYF.

This clone was counted between two and nine times. This rearrangement joins TRBV29-1 to TRBJ2-1, with a tentative D call TRBD1 (6 bases). There are 17 residues in the CDR3. In germline, CDR1 is SQVTM, CDR2 ANQGSEA. V lost 5 bases and J 4 bases, leaving 24 bases between the germline ends. In DNA, the CDR3 is TGCAGCGTTACAGGGTCCCGGTCAAAGGGCTATTACAATGAGCAGTTCTTC. Residues: CSVTGSRSKGYYNEQFF.